The clone carrying this T cell receptor beta chain has just a few counts. Its antigen is still unknown. A much larger clone lies a single base off, so this may be a read error. These data are taken from a study of glioma-infiltrating T cells. Findings and limits, study-wide: Tissue-blood divergence was below expectation in non-neoplastic patients, above in gliomas.

The iRepertoire nested amplicon-rescue multiplex PCR amplified TCR alpha and beta CDR3s from RNA. Input was about 95-400 ng of tissue mRNA or PBMC total RNA. Using its own MiXCR run on the multiplex PCR reads, TCRdb lists one record per CDR3 protein. The sample consists of some 120,000 distinct CDR3 sequences, roughly 23% of them appearing once. Germline V lookup: CDR1 KGHDR, CDR2 SFDVKD. Between the trimmed V and J ends, which lost 2 bases and 4 bases, there was a span of 23 bases. The CDR3 is made up of 19 amino acids. This TCR derives from a human donor with low-grade glioma or glioblastoma, undergoing nonglioma brain surgery, or in good health (not recorded which). This chain links TRBV24-1 with TRBJ2-1; D is uncertain. Sequencing was carried out using glioma tissue, nonneoplastic brain tissue, or PBMCs (not recorded which). The CDR3 protein is CATSDSPLVRHIEYNEQFF. CDR3 nucleotide sequence: TGTGCCACCAGTGATTCCCCCCTAGTGCGACATATCGAGTACAATGAGCAGTTCTTC.